This T cell receptor (beta chain) derives from a study of T cell changes during pregnancy in multiple sclerosis. This table comes from immunoSEQ multiplex PCR, and its TCRdb copy is limited to in-frame clones, with some not included. The profile shows under 25,000 clones, more than 75% of them singletons. CDR1 SEHNR and CDR2 FQNEAQ come from the germline V gene (reference sequence). CDR3 length equals 13 residues. V lost 0 bases to trimming and J lost 6 bases, with 8 bases between them. Sample: CD8+ T cells from peripheral blood mononuclear cells, taken before pregnancy. The J gene is TRBJ1-2, the V gene TRBV7-9; D is perhaps TRBD1 (5 bases). This clonotype was sampled from a female donor with multiple sclerosis, enrolled in a pregnancy study. CDR3 region: CASSLASGDGYTF. The CDR3 DNA sequence: TGTGCCAGCAGCTTAGCTTCGGGGGATGGCTACACCTTC.